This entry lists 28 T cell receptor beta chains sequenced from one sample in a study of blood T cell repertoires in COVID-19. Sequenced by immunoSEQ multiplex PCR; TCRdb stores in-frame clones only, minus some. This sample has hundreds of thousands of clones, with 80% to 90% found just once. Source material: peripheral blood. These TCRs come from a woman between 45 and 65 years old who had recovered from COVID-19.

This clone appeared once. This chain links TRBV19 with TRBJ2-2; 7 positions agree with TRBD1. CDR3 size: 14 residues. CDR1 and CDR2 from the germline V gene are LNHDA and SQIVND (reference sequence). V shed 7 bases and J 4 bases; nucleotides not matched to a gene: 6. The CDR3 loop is CASTRDRTTGELFF. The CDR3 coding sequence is TGTGCCAGTACCCGGGACAGAACCACCGGGGAGCTGTTTTTT.

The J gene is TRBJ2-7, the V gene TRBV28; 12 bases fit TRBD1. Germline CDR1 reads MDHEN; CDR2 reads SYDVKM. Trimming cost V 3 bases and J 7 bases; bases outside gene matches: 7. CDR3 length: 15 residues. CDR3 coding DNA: TGTGCCAGCAGTTTGCAGGGACAGGGGGCAAGAGAGCAGTACTTC. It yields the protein CASSLQGQGAREQYF.

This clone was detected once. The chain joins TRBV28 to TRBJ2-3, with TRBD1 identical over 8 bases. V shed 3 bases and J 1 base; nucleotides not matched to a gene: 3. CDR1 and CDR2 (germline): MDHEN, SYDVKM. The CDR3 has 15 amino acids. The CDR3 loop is CASSFSGQGTDTQYF. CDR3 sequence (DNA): TGTGCCAGCAGTTTTTCGGGACAGGGCACAGATACGCAGTATTTT.

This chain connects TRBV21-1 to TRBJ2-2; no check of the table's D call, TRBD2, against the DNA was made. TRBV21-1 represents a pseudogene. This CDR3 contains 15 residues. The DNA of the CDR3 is TGTGCCAGCAGCAATAGAGGGCGAAATGCCGGGGAGCTGTTTTTT. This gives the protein CASSNRGRNAGELFF.

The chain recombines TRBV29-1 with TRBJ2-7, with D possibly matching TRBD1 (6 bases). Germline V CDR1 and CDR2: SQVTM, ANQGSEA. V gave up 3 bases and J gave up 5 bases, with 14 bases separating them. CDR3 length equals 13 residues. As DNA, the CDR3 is TGCAGCGTTGATGTTTCAGGGGCCCACGAGCAGTACTTC. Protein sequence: CSVDVSGAHEQYF.

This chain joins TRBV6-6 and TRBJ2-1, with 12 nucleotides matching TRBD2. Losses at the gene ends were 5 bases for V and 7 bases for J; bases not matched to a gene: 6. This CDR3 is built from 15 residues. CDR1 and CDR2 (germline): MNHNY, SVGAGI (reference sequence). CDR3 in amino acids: CASSPLAGGPNEQFF. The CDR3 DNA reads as TGTGCCAGCAGTCCCCTAGCGGGAGGGCCAAATGAGCAGTTCTTC.

Here the CDR3 reads CASRAGSSGNTIYF. CDR3 bases: TGTGCCAGTAGGGCAGGAAGCTCTGGAAACACCATATATTTT. The rearrangement links TRBV19 to TRBJ1-3; no reliable D call. The CDR3 has 14 residues. V shed 6 bases and J shed 0 bases, with 9 bases lying between them. Germline V gene sequence: CDR1 LNHDA, CDR2 SQIVND (reference sequence).

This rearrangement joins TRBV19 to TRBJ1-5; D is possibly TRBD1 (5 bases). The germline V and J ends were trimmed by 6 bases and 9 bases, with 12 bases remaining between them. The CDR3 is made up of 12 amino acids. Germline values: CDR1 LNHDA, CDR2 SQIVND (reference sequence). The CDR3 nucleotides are TGTGCCAGTAGCAGGGAGGCAGGGCCCCAGCATTTT. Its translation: CASSREAGPQHF.

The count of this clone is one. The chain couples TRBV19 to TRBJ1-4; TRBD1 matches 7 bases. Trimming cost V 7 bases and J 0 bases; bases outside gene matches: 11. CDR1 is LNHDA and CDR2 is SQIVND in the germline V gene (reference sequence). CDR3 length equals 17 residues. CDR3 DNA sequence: TGTGCCAGTACCTTCGGGACAGCCTTTGCAACTAATGAAAAACTGTTTTTT. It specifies CASTFGTAFATNEKLFF.

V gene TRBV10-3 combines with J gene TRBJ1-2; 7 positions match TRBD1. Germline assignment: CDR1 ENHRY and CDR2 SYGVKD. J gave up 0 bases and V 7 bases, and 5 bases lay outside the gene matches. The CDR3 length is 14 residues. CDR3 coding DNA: TGTGCCATCAACGACAGGGTTGCTAACTATGGCTACACCTTC. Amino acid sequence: CAINDRVANYGYTF.

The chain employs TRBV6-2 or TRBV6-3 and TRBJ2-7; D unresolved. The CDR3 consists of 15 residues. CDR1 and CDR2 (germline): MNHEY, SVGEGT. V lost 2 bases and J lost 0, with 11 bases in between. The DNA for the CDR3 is TGTGCCAGCAGTTACGGGCAGTTTAGCTCCTACGAGCAGTACTTC. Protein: CASSYGQFSSYEQYF.

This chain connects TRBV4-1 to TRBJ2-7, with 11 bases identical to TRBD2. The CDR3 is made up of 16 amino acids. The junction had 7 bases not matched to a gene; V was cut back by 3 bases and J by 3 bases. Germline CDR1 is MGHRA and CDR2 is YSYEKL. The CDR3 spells CASSQPGTSGNYEQYF. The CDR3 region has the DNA TGCGCCAGCAGCCAGCCCGGGACTAGCGGAAACTACGAGCAGTACTTC.

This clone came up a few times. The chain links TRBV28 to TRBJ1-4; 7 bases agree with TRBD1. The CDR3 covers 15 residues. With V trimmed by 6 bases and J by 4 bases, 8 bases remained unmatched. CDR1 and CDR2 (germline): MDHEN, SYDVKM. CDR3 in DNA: TGTGCCAGCAGCCTCCCCGGGACAGATAATGAAAAACTGTTTTTT. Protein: CASSLPGTDNEKLFF.

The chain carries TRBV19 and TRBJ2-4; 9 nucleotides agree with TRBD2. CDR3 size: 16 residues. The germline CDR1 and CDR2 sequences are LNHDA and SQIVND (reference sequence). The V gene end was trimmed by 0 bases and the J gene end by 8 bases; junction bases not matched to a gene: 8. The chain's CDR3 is CASSIDRLAGRDIQYF. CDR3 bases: TGTGCCAGTAGTATAGATCGCCTAGCGGGGAGGGACATTCAGTACTTC.

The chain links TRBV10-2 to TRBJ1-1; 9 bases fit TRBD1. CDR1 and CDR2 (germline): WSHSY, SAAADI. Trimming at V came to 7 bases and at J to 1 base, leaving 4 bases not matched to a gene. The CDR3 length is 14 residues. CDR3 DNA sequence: TGCGCCAGCACCTTGGACAGGGGGAACACTGAAGCTTTCTTT. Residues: CASTLDRGNTEAFF.

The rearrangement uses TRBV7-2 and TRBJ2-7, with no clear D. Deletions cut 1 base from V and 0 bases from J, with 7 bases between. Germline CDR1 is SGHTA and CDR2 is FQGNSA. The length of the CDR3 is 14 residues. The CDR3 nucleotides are TGTGCCAGCAGCTTAGATCCACACTCCTACGAGCAGTACTTC. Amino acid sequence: CASSLDPHSYEQYF.

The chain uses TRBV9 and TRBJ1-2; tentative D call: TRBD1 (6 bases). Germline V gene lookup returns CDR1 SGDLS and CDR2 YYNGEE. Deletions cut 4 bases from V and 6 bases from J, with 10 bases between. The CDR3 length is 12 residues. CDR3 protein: CASSRQDHGYTF. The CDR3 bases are TGTGCCAGCAGCCGACAGGACCATGGCTACACCTTC. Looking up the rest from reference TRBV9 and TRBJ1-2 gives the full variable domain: DSGVTQTPKHLITATGQRVTLRCSPRSGDLSVYWYQQSLDQGLQFLIQYYNGEERAKGNILERFSAQQFPDLHSELNLSSLELGDSALYFCASSRQDHGYTFGSGTRLTVV.

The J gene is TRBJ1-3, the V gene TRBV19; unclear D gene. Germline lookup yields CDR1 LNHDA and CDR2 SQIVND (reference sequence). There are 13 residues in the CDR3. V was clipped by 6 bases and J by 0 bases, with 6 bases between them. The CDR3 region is CASRASSGNTIYF. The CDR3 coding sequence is TGTGCCAGTAGGGCCAGCTCTGGAAACACCATATATTTT.

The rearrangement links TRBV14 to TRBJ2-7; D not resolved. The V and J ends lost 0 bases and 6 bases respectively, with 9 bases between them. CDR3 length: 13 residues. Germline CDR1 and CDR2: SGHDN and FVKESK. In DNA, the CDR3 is TGTGCCAGCAGCCAAGATACTCCCGGCGAGCAGTACTTC. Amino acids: CASSQDTPGEQYF.

CDR3 region: CASSPELSRNYEQYF. The CDR3 nucleotides read TGTGCCAGCTCACCAGAATTGAGCAGGAACTACGAGCAGTACTTC. V and J are TRBV18 and TRBJ2-7, with D uncertain. The germline CDR1 and CDR2 sequences are KGHSH and LQKENI. V lost 2 bases, J lost 3 bases, and 14 bases lay in between. The CDR3 runs to 15 residues.

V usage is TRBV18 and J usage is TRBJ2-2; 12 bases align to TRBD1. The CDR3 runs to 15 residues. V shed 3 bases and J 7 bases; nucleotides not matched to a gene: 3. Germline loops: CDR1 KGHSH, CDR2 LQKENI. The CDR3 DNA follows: TGTGCCAGCTCACCGGGACAGGGGGCCGGCGGGGAGCTGTTTTTT. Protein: CASSPGQGAGGELFF.

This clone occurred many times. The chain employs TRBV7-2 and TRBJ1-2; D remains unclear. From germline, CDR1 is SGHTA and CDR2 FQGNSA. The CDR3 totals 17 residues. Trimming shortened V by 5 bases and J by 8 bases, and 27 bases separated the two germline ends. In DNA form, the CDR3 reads TGTGCCAGCAGCCGTAGAAGCCCTGTGGCGGGTATGGGAGGCTACACCTTC. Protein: CASSRRSPVAGMGGYTF. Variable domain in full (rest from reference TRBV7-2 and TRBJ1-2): GAGVSQSPSNKVTEKGKDVELRCDPISGHTALYWYRQSLGQGLEFLIYFQGNSAPDKSGLPSDRFSAERTGGSVSTLTIQRTQQEDSAVYLCASSRRSPVAGMGGYTFGSGTRLTVV.

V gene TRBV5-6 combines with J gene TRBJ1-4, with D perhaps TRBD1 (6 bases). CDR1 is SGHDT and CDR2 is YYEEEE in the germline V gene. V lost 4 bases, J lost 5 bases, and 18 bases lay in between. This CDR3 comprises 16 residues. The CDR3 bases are TGTGCCAGCAGCGTTAGAGCCGGGACAAAGAATGAAAAACTGTTTTTT. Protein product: CASSVRAGTKNEKLFF.

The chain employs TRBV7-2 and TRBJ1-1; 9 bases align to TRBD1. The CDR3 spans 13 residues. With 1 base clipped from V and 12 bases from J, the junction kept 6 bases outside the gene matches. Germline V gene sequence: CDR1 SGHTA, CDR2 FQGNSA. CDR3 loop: CASSLEGTGSTFF. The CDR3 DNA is TGTGCCAGCAGCTTAGAGGGGACAGGGTCCACTTTCTTT.

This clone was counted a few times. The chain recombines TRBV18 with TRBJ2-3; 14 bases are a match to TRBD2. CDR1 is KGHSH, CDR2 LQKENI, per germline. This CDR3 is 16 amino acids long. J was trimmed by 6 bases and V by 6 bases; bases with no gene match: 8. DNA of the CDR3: TGTGCCAGCTCCCTCCCGGGACTAGCGGGAGCCGATACGCAGTATTTT. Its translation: CASSLPGLAGADTQYF. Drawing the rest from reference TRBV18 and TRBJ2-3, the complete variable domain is NAGVMQNPRHLVRRRGQEARLRCSPMKGHSHVYWYRQLPEEGLKFMVYLQKENIIDESGMPKERFSAEFPKEGPSILRIQQVVRGDSAAYFCASSLPGLAGADTQYFGPGTRLTVL.

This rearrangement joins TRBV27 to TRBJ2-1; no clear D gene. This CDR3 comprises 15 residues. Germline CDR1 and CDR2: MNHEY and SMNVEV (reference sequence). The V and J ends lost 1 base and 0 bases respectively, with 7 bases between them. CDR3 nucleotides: TGTGCCAGCAGTTTATATCCGAGCTCCTACAATGAGCAGTTCTTC. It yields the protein CASSLYPSSYNEQFF.

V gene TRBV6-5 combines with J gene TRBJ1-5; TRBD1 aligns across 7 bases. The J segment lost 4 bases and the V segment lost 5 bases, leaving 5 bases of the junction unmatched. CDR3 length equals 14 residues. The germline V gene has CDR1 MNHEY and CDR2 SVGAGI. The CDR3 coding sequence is TGTGCCAGCAGTCCTGGGACAGCAAATCAGCCCCAGCATTTT. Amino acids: CASSPGTANQPQHF.

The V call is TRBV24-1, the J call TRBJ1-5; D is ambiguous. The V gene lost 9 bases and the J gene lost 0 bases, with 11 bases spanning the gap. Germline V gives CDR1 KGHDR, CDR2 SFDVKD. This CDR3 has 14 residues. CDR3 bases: TGTGCCACCGCCCTATCCGATAGCAATCAGCCCCAGCATTTT. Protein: CATALSDSNQPQHF.